This T cell receptor beta chain was recovered during a study of shared clonotypes between healthy human individuals. Method: immunoSEQ multiplex PCR; TCRdb's copy keeps in-frame clones and lacks some. The sample lists about 2.1 million clones; about 92% were seen once. Trimming cost V 1 base and J 7 bases, with 8 bases left between them. The CDR3 consists of 12 residues. CDR1 and CDR2 from the germline V gene are LGHNA and YSLEER. Broader study findings: As a rule, naive subsets had a larger estimated richness than memory subsets.

Terminally differentiated effector memory CD45RA+ cells were excluded by CCR7 positive selection of CD45RO-negative cells. Points on this clone: Antigen specificity is unknown.

The source is a young man in good health. Some clones in this sample may be carry-over from other donors' samples. The sample consisted of naive CD8+ T cells from PBMCs. This sequence joins TRBV4-3 and TRBJ2-7, with no clear D. CDR3 sequence reads: CASSQVGGEQYF. The CDR3 nucleotides read TGCGCCAGCAGCCAAGTAGGTGGGGAGCAGTACTTC.